These 7 T cell receptor beta chains were all obtained from the same sample, sequenced in a study of memory CD4+ T cells and cytomegalovirus serostatus. The sort gate was single viable CD3+CD4+CD8-CD45RO+ cells for memory CD4+ T cells. Libraries were prepared by immunoSEQ multiplex PCR; TCRdb keeps only in-frame clonotypes and omits some of them. The sample carries approximately 40,000 clones, just under 80% recorded once. Specimen: memory CD4+ T cells from blood. All receptors derive from an adult in good health and CMV-seronegative.

This chain uses TRBV7-9 with TRBJ2-6, with D maybe TRBD1 (6 bases). The germline V gene has CDR1 SEHNR and CDR2 FQNEAQ (reference sequence). Deletions cut 5 bases from V and 3 bases from J, with 11 bases between. The CDR3 spans 15 residues. The CDR3 protein is CASSEQGLGANVLTF. The CDR3 DNA is TGTGCCAGCAGCGAACAGGGTCTTGGGGCCAACGTCCTGACTTTC.

The CDR3 loop is CAAGGTGELFF. DNA of the CDR3: TGTGCCGCCGGGGGGACCGGGGAGCTGTTTTTT. The gene calls are TRBV10-3 and TRBJ2-2; 7 bases match TRBD2. The CDR3 covers 11 residues. Germline V gives CDR1 ENHRY, CDR2 SYGVKD. The V segment lost 11 bases and the J segment 5 bases; nucleotides outside the gene matches: 2.

V is TRBV7-2 and J is TRBJ2-1; TRBD2 matches at 10 bases. The CDR3 contains 15 residues. Germline V gives CDR1 SGHTA, CDR2 FQGNSA. Unmatched junction bases numbered 7, after V lost 2 bases and J lost 9 bases. The CDR3 is CASSLMRASGGEQFF. CDR3 nucleotides: TGTGCCAGCAGCTTAATGCGGGCTAGCGGGGGTGAGCAGTTCTTC.

This clone occurred once. At one end, the junction sequence differs from germline, possibly due to a read error. This chain uses TRBV19 with TRBJ2-2; D possibly corresponds to TRBD1 (6 bases). The CDR3 has 14 residues. Germline-derived CDR1 and CDR2 are LNHDA and SQIVND (reference sequence). CDR3 amino acids: CASSLERGTGELFF. In nucleotides, the CDR3 is TGTGCCAGTAGTTTAGAAAGGGGGACCGGGGAGCTGTTTTTT.

The J gene is TRBJ1-6, the V gene TRBV10-3, with D possibly matching TRBD1 (5 bases). V was trimmed by 4 bases and J by 0 bases, leaving 13 bases between them. The germline gives CDR1 ENHRY, CDR2 SYGVKD. The CDR3 extends over 17 amino acids. CDR3 DNA sequence: TGTGCCATCAGTGCGCTTCAGGGAAGCTCCTATAATTCACCCCTCCACTTT. Amino acid sequence: CAISALQGSSYNSPLHF.

The chain joins TRBV6-5 to TRBJ1-2, with 9 bases identical to TRBD1. V was clipped by 11 bases and J by 4 bases; unmatched bases: 14. CDR3 length equals 15 residues. Germline lookup yields CDR1 MNHEY and CDR2 SVGAGI. The CDR3 DNA is TGTGCCTCCCGGGACAGGGCCCATTCCTTCTATGGCTACACCTTC. It translates to CASRDRAHSFYGYTF.

Here the CDR3 reads CASSLQRETQYF. The CDR3 region has the DNA TGTGCCAGCAGTTTACAACGAGAGACCCAGTACTTC. The chain uses TRBV28 and TRBJ2-5; the D is unclear. Germline CDR1 MDHEN, CDR2 SYDVKM. V lost 2 bases and J 4 bases, leaving 5 bases between the germline ends. CDR3 length: 12 residues.